The T cell receptor beta chain described here comes from a study of follicular helper T cells after annual influenza vaccination. The method was immunoSEQ multiplex PCR; TCRdb's version includes in-frame clones alone and lacks a portion of them. The table records over 12,000 clones, 84% of them present only once. CDR1 is GTSNPN and CDR2 is SVGIG in the germline V gene (reference sequence). The CDR3 runs 17 residues. The V end lost 4 bases, the J end lost 3 bases, and 19 bases lay between the germline ends. Time point denoted: 2014-2015 season, pre-vaccination. Before and after seasonal inactivated influenza vaccination, adults gave blood for sorting CD4 subsets for sequencing.

The clonotype originates from an adult who received the influenza vaccine. V gene TRBV30 combines with J gene TRBJ2-6; D not certain. Sequences were derived from CXCR5- memory CD4+ T cells sorted from blood, sampled on the day of influenza vaccination. The CDR3 region has the DNA TGTGCCTGGAAGGCCCGTAGCTTGATTGGTGGGGCCAACGTCCTGACTTTC. It specifies CAWKARSLIGGANVLTF.